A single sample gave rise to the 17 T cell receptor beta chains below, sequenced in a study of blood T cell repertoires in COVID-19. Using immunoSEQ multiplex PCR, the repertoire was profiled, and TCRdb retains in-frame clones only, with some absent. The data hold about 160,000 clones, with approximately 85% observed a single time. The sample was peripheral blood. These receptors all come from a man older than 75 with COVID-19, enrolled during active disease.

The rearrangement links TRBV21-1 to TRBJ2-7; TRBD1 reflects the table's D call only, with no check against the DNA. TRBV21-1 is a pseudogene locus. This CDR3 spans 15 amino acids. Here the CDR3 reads CASSKGPGSGLEQYF. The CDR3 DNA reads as TGTGCCAGCAGCAAAGGGCCAGGGTCCGGATTGGAGCAGTACTTC.

CDR3 in DNA: TGTGCCAGCAGGGTTCCGGGACGGAGGGGCAATGAGCAGTTCTTC. Amino acid sequence: CASRVPGRRGNEQFF. V and J are TRBV6-6 and TRBJ2-1; D perhaps matches TRBD2 (6 bases). CDR1 is MNHNY, CDR2 SVGAGI, per germline (reference sequence). The CDR3 is 15 residues long. V was shortened by 6 bases and J by 6 bases, with 18 bases between the two germline ends.

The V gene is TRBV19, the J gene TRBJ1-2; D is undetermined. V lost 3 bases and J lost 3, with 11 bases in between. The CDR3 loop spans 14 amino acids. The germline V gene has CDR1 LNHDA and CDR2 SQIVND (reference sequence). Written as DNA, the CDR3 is TGTGCCAGTAGTATCCCTCCGGAGGACTATGGCTACACCTTC. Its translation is CASSIPPEDYGYTF.

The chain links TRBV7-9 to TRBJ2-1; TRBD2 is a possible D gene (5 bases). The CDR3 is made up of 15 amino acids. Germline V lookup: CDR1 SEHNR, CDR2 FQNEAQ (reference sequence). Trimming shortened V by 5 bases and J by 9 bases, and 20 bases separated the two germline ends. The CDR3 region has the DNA TGTGCCAGCAGCCCTACCGGGGTCTCTGGAGGTGAGCAGTTCTTC. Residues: CASSPTGVSGGEQFF.

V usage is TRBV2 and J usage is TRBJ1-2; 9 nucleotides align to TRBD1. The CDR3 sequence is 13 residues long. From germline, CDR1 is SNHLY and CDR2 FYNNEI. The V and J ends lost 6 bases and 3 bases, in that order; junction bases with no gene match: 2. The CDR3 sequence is CASRGDRDYGYTF. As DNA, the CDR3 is TGTGCCAGCAGGGGGGACAGGGACTATGGCTACACCTTC.

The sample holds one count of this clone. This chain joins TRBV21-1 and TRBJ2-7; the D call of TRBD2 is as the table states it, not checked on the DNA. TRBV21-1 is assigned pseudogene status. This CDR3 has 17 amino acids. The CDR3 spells CASSKGSRIAGADEQYF. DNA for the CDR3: TGTGCCAGCAGCAAAGGGAGTCGGATAGCGGGGGCCGACGAGCAGTACTTC.

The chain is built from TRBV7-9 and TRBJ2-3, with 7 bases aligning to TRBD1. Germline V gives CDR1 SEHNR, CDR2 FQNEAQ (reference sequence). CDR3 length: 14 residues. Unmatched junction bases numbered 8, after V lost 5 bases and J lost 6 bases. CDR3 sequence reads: CASSLDREWDTQYF. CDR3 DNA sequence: TGTGCCAGCAGCCTCGACAGGGAATGGGATACGCAGTATTTT. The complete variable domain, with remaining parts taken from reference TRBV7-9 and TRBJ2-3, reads DTGVSQNPRHKITKRGQNVTFRCDPISEHNRLYWYRQTLGQGPEFLTYFQNEAQLEKSRLLSDRFSAERPKGSFSTLEIQRTEQGDSAMYLCASSLDREWDTQYFGPGTRLTVL.

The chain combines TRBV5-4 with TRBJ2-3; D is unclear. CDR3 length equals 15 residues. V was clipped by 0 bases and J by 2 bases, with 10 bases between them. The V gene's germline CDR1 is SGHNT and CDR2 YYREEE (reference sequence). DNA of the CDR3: TGTGCCAGCAGCTTGGCCTTAGCTAACACAGATACGCAGTATTTT. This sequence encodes CASSLALANTDTQYF.

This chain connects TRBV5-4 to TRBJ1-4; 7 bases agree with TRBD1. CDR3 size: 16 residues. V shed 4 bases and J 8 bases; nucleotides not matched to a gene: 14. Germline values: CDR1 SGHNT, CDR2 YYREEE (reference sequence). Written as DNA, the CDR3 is TGTGCCAGCAGCCTTCCCGGGACAGATTCCGACGAAAAACTGTTTTTT. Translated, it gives CASSLPGTDSDEKLFF.

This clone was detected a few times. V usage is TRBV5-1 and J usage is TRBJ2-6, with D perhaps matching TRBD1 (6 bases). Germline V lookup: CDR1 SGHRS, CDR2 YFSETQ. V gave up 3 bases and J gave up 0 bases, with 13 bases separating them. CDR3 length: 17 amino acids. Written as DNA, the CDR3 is TGCGCCAGCAGCTGGGAGACAGGTCCCTCTGGGGCCAACGTCCTGACTTTC. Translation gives CASSWETGPSGANVLTF.

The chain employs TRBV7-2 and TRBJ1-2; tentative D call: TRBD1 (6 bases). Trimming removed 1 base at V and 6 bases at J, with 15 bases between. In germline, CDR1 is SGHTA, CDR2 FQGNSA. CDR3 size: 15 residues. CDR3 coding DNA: TGTGCCAGCAGCTTAGAACGCCAGGGGCGGCATGGCTACACCTTC. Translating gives CASSLERQGRHGYTF. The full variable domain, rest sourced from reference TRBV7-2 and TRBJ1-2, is GAGVSQSPSNKVTEKGKDVELRCDPISGHTALYWYRQSLGQGLEFLIYFQGNSAPDKSGLPSDRFSAERTGGSVSTLTIQRTQQEDSAVYLCASSLERQGRHGYTFGSGTRLTVV.

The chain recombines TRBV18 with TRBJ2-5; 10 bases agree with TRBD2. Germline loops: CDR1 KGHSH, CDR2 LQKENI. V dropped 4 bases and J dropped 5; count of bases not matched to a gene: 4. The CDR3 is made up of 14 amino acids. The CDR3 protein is CASSRATSGETQYF. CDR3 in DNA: TGTGCCAGCTCACGGGCGACTAGCGGGGAGACCCAGTACTTC.

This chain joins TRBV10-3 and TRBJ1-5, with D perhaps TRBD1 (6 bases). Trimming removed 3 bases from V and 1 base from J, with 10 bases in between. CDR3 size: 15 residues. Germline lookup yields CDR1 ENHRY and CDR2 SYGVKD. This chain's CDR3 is CAISESGQSNQPQHF. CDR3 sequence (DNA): TGTGCCATCAGTGAATCCGGACAGAGCAATCAGCCCCAGCATTTT.

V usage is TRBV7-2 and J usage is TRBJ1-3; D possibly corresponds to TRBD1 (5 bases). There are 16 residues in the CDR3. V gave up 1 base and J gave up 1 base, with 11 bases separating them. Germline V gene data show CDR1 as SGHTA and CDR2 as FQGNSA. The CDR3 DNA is TGTGCCAGCAGCTTAGGGGCCACAGGATCTGGAAACACCATATATTTT. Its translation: CASSLGATGSGNTIYF.

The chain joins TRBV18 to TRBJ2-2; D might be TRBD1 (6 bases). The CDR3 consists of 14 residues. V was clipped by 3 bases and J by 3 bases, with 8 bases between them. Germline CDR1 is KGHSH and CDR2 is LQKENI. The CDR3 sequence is CASSPWTDTGELFF. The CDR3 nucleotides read TGTGCCAGCTCACCCTGGACAGACACCGGGGAGCTGTTTTTT.

This CDR3 reads CAISSGVGYGYTF. CDR3 coding DNA: TGTGCCATCAGTTCAGGGGTCGGCTATGGCTACACCTTC. The chain couples TRBV10-3 to TRBJ1-2; maybe TRBD1 (6 bases). This CDR3 comprises 13 residues. The V and J ends lost 5 bases and 4 bases respectively, with 11 bases between them. Germline V gene sequence: CDR1 ENHRY, CDR2 SYGVKD.

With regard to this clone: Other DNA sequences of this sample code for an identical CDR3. CDR3 in amino acids: CSAGDREAQYF. CDR3 in DNA: TGCAGTGCTGGGGACAGGGAGGCCCAGTACTTC. This chain uses TRBV20-1 with TRBJ2-7, with 9 bases matching TRBD1. The CDR3 is 11 residues long. V shed 5 bases, J shed 10 bases, and the junction held 6 bases outside the gene matches. Germline CDR1 reads DFQATT; CDR2 reads SNEGSKA (reference sequence).